This T cell receptor (beta chain) was found in a study of Ad26.COV2.S vaccination and SARS-CoV-2 variants. Only in-frame clones appear in the TCRdb table, and some are missing; sequencing was by immunoSEQ multiplex PCR. Here the sample spans just over 350,000 clones, just over 90% being singletons. Whole-study results and caveats: Substantial breadth in spike-specific CD8+ and CD4+ T cell responses was reportedly seen after vaccination. Vaccinees and placebo recipients showed similar non-spike TCR breadth.

V lost 4 bases, J lost 3 bases, and 14 bases stayed unmatched. Germline CDR1 reads PRHDT; CDR2 reads FYEKMQ (reference sequence). This CDR3 contains 18 residues. Remarks on this clone: The antigen is unknown.

The chain recombines TRBV13 with TRBJ1-4, with 7 bases lining up with TRBD1. The sequence was collected from a human donor who had recovered from COVID-19. This sample comprised peripheral blood, obtained after recovery from COVID-19. Written as DNA, the CDR3 is TGTGCCAGCAGCTCCCCCGGTAGGGGGCGCGGAGCTAATGAAAAACTGTTTTTT. This translates into CASSSPGRGRGANEKLFF.